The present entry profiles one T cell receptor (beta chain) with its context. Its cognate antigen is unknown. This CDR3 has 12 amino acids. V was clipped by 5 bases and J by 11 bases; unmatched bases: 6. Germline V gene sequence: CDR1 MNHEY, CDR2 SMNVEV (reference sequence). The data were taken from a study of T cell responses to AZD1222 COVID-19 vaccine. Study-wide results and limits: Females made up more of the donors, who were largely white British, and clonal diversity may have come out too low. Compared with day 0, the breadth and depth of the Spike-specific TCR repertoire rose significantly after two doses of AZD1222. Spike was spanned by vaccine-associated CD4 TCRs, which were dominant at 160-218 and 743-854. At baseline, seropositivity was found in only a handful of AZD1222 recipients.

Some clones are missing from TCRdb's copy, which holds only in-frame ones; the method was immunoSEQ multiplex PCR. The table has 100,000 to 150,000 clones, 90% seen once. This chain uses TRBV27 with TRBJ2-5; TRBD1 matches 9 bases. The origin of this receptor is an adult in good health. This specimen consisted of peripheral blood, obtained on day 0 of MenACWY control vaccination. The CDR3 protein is CASSTSGQGQYF. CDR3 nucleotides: TGTGCCAGCAGTACATCCGGACAGGGGCAGTACTTC.